Listed below are T cell receptor beta chains from one sample, sequenced in a study of OX40 agonist ivuxolimab in advanced cancers. The data were produced by immunoSEQ multiplex PCR, yet TCRdb's version contains in-frame clones alone and is incomplete. The table includes tens of thousands of clones, 80% to 90% detected once. Sequencing used CD4+ or CD8+ T cells sorted from blood, obtained in a trial of the OX40 agonist ivuxolimab. The receptors were gathered from an adult with an advanced solid tumor such as melanoma, head and neck, liver or kidney cancer. CDR3s include the opening cysteine and the closing phenylalanine or tryptophan. Each record gives: V gene, J gene, D gene, clone size, CDR3 DNA, CDR3 protein. A D gene is named only where the DNA matches it firmly. Not every row has a clone size; where given, it reads once, few, many or a size class.

TRBV6-5	TRBJ1-2	-	-	TGTGCCAGCAGTTACGGGGGCGTTGGCTACACCTTC	CASSYGGVGYTF
TRBV29-1	TRBJ2-1	TRBD2	-	TGCAGCGTTGGGGTGATAGCGGGCAATGAGCAGTTCTTC	CSVGVIAGNEQFF
TRBV11-2	TRBJ1-3	-	-	TGTGCCAGCAGCCCTAGGAACTCTGGAAACACCATATATTTT	CASSPRNSGNTIYF
TRBV11-3	TRBJ2-1	-	once	TGTGCCAGCAGCAGGGGGACGGGCTTGCTGGCTGAGCAGTTCTTC	CASSRGTGLLAEQFF
TRBV29-1	TRBJ2-7	-	few	TGCAGCGTTGAAGCCAGGGGCGACGAGCAGTACTTC	CSVEARGDEQYF
TRBV4-3	TRBJ1-4	TRBD1	-	TGCGCCAGCAGCCAGGACAGGGGGCGCTATGAAAAACTGTTTTTT	CASSQDRGRYEKLFF
TRBV6-5	TRBJ1-2	-	-	TGTGCCAGCGGGCTCGGGAGGGGCCCAGGCTACACCTTC	CASGLGRGPGYTF
TRBV7-3	TRBJ2-3	-	-	TGTGCCAGCAGCTTATCTGGTCCTACAGATACGCAGTATTTT	CASSLSGPTDTQYF
TRBV10-3	TRBJ2-5	-	-	TGTGCCATCAGTGTGACAGAGGGCCCCCAAGAGACCCAGTACTTC	CAISVTEGPQETQYF
TRBV5-1	TRBJ2-3	-	-	TGCGCCAGCAGCTATGGGGACAGCACAGATACGCAGTATTTT	CASSYGDSTDTQYF
TRBV30	TRBJ2-1	-	-	TGTGCCTGGACCTCGCAGCGCTCCTACAATGAGCAGTTCTTC	CAWTSQRSYNEQFF
TRBV11-2	TRBJ2-1	-	-	TGTGCCAGCAGCTTAGAACCGGGACCCTACAATGAGCAGTTCTTC	CASSLEPGPYNEQFF
TRBV9	TRBJ1-2	TRBD1	once	TGTGCCAGCAGCGCTTGGACAGGGGCCTATGGCTACACCTTC	CASSAWTGAYGYTF
TRBV21-1	TRBJ1-2	-	-	TGTGCCAGCAGCAAAGAGGGGGGAGCTAACTATGGCTACACCTTC	CASSKEGGANYGYTF